This TCR beta chain was identified in a study of blood T cell repertoires in COVID-19. The table came from immunoSEQ multiplex PCR; TCRdb's copy has only in-frame clones and leaves some out. The table records roughly 330,000 clones, 80% to 90% of them present only once. V was cut by 4 bases and J by 3 bases, with 11 bases left in between. CDR1 and CDR2 from the germline V gene are SGHDT and YYEEEE. CDR3 size: 13 residues. This clone has just one count. The J gene is TRBJ2-7, the V gene TRBV5-6; weak D call: TRBD1 (7 bases). Material for sequencing was peripheral blood. This clonotype was sampled from a man aged 25-45 years with COVID-19, enrolled during active disease. The CDR3 spells CASSQGGDYEQYF. CDR3 in DNA: TGTGCCAGCAGCCAGGGGGGTGACTACGAGCAGTACTTC.